The 23 T cell receptor beta chains below all came from one sample that was sequenced in a study of blood T cell repertoires in COVID-19 (TCRdb year 2020). Library generation was performed with the immunoSEQ multiplex PCR assay. Entries here come from immuneACCESS through TCRdb and include only in-frame sequences with V and J called. Some clones fail to appear in such tables; in the studies checked, an unresolved V gene covers under half of the shortfall, and the cause of the remainder is unknown. The sample table contains approximately 50,000 clones; only one count was recorded for around three quarters of them. The ten largest account for under 30% of the sample. Sequencing input: peripheral blood. These receptors came from a man in his 70s with acute or convalescent COVID-19.

The chain is built from TRBV28 and TRBJ2-7, with D perhaps matching TRBD1 (6 bases). Germline CDR1 reads MDHEN; CDR2 reads SYDVKM. Trimming took 6 bases from V and 1 from J, leaving 16 bases between them. This CDR3 spans 15 amino acids. The CDR3 sequence: CASSLTGTTSYEQYF. The CDR3 bases are TGTGCCAGCAGCTTGACAGGAACTACTTCCTACGAGCAGTACTTC.

The chain links TRBV7-2 to TRBJ2-5; D is unclear. With 5 bases removed from V and 5 bases from J, the gap between germline ends came to 9 bases. Looked up from germline, CDR1 is SGHTA and CDR2 is FQGNSA. This CDR3 has 12 residues. CDR3 sequence (DNA): TGTGCCAGCAGCCCCAGACTTGAGACCCAGTACTTC. Protein sequence: CASSPRLETQYF.

V usage is TRBV11-3 and J usage is TRBJ2-7; TRBD2 aligns across 8 bases. V was pared by 3 bases and J by 3 bases, with 7 bases of the junction left unmatched. Germline CDR1 and CDR2: SGHNT and YENEEA. The CDR3 has 15 residues. The CDR3 nucleotides are TGTGCCAGCAGCTTCACTAGCGGTTCGATCTACGAGCAGTACTTC. This translates into CASSFTSGSIYEQYF.

The chain is built from TRBV6-5 and TRBJ2-7; 13 bases fit TRBD2. V gave up 6 bases and J gave up 4 bases; unmatched junction bases: 6. Germline CDR1 MNHEY, CDR2 SVGAGI. This CDR3 spans 15 amino acids. DNA for the CDR3: TGTGCCAGCAGCCGAGGGACTAGCGGGGATTACGAGCAGTACTTC. Translated, it gives CASSRGTSGDYEQYF.

V is TRBV24-1 and J is TRBJ2-3; no clear D. This CDR3 has 13 amino acids. V lost 6 bases and J lost 1, with 7 bases in between. The V gene's germline CDR1 is KGHDR and CDR2 SFDVKD. CDR3 loop: CATSSLGTDTQYF. CDR3 DNA: TGTGCCACCAGTTCCTTAGGCACAGATACGCAGTATTTT.

The genes are TRBV28 and TRBJ1-2, with 8 bases that match TRBD1. This CDR3 is built from 14 residues. CDR1 and CDR2 from the germline V gene are MDHEN and SYDVKM. Trimming at V came to 7 bases and at J to 6 bases, leaving 10 bases not matched to a gene. The CDR3 region has the DNA TGTGCCAGCACCCCAGGGACAGGTATTAATGGCTACACCTTC. Translating it yields CASTPGTGINGYTF.

This chain links TRBV11-3 with TRBJ1-1, with D uncertain. This CDR3 comprises 12 residues. V dropped 5 bases and J dropped 10 bases, with 14 bases sitting between them. CDR1 and CDR2 from the germline V gene are SGHNT and YENEEA. CDR3 protein: CASSGRSTAAFF. The CDR3 DNA is TGTGCCAGCAGCGGTAGAAGCACAGCAGCTTTCTTT.

The chain links TRBV12-3 or TRBV12-4 to TRBJ2-7; TRBD1 agrees at 10 bases. The CDR3 consists of 12 residues. Losses at the gene ends were 4 bases for V and 6 bases for J; bases not matched to a gene: 0. CDR3 sequence: CASSWDRGEQYF. In DNA, the CDR3 is TGTGCCAGCAGTTGGGACAGGGGCGAGCAGTACTTC.

CDR3 DNA sequence: TGTGCCTGGAGTGTACCTCTAGCTTTAACAGGAAACACCATATATTTT. Residues: CAWSVPLALTGNTIYF. The chain combines TRBV30 with TRBJ1-3; D gene ambiguous. The CDR3 contains 16 residues. Germline CDR1 and CDR2: GTSNPN and SVGIG (reference sequence). V was trimmed by 0 bases and J by 4 bases, leaving 16 bases between them.

Relative to its sample, this clone is medium-sized. The chain recombines TRBV2 with TRBJ2-3; D remains ambiguous. The CDR3 spans 12 residues. The germline V and J ends were trimmed by 4 bases and 3 bases, with 5 bases remaining between them. Germline values: CDR1 SNHLY, CDR2 FYNNEI. Here the CDR3 reads CASSVETDTQYF. The CDR3 DNA reads TGTGCCAGCAGTGTAGAAACAGATACGCAGTATTTT.

This clone was found a few times. The CDR3 DNA follows: TGTGCCTGGAGGGGGGGACAGGTCAACACCGGGGAGCTGTTTTTT. Translated: CAWRGGQVNTGELFF. The V gene is TRBV30, the J gene TRBJ2-2, with TRBD1 identical over 8 bases. From germline, CDR1 is GTSNPN and CDR2 SVGIG (reference sequence). CDR3 length: 15 residues. J lost 2 bases, V lost 3 bases, and 5 bases had no gene match.

This rearrangement joins TRBV5-1 to TRBJ1-1; TRBD1 agrees at 9 bases. Germline CDR1 SGHRS, CDR2 YFSETQ. After removal of 4 bases from V and 3 bases from J, the junction contained 7 bases not matched to a gene. The CDR3 extends over 15 amino acids. CDR3 residues: CASSETGTGHTEAFF. CDR3 DNA sequence: TGCGCCAGCAGCGAGACCGGGACAGGGCACACTGAAGCTTTCTTT.

For this clone: Other DNA sequences in the same sample also yield this CDR3. V usage is TRBV3-1 (or the pseudogene TRBV3-2) and J usage is TRBJ2-2, with 9 bases identical to TRBD1. CDR1 is LGHDT, CDR2 YNNKEL, per germline (reference sequence). V lost 6 bases, J lost 5 bases, and 7 bases stayed unmatched. The length of the CDR3 is 15 residues. DNA for the CDR3: TGTGCCAGCAGTCACGGACAGGGGATTACCGGGGAGCTGTTTTTT. Translated: CASSHGQGITGELFF.

The chain recombines TRBV2 with TRBJ1-4; 7 positions agree with TRBD1. CDR1 SNHLY and CDR2 FYNNEI come from the germline V gene. With V trimmed by 3 bases and J by 4 bases, 5 bases remained unmatched. The CDR3 runs to 15 residues. The CDR3 is CASSERGQLNEKLFF. The CDR3 DNA reads TGTGCCAGCAGTGAGAGGGGACAGCTTAATGAAAAACTGTTTTTT.

The chain combines TRBV18 with TRBJ1-1; the D gene is possibly TRBD1 (5 bases). The CDR3 has 14 amino acids. Trimming stripped 0 bases from V and 4 bases from J, with 9 bases between. The germline V gene encodes CDR1 KGHSH and CDR2 LQKENI. The CDR3 loop is CASSPPQGGTEAFF. The CDR3 DNA reads as TGTGCCAGCTCACCACCGCAGGGTGGCACTGAAGCTTTCTTT.

CDR3 coding DNA: TGTGCCAGCAGTGTTAGAGCGGGGGGGACAGAGACCCAGTACTTC. Amino acid sequence: CASSVRAGGTETQYF. V is TRBV2 and J is TRBJ2-5; 10 nucleotides agree with TRBD2. Germline-derived CDR1 and CDR2 are SNHLY and FYNNEI. V lost 4 bases to trimming and J lost 4 bases; unmatched junction nucleotides: 6. CDR3 length: 15 amino acids.

This clone has just one count. The chain has TRBV5-1 and TRBJ1-4; TRBD1 matches at 8 bases. J was trimmed by 5 bases and V by 4 bases; bases with no gene match: 7. The CDR3 is 15 amino acids. Germline assignment: CDR1 SGHRS and CDR2 YFSETQ. The CDR3 spells CASSPWTGINEKLFF. CDR3 DNA sequence: TGCGCCAGCAGCCCCTGGACAGGGATAAATGAAAAACTGTTTTTT.

CDR3 bases: TGCGCCAGCTCCTCGGGGAGCACTAGCACAGATACGCAGTATTTT. Protein sequence: CASSSGSTSTDTQYF. The chain carries TRBV5-1 and TRBJ2-3; maybe TRBD2 (5 bases). The CDR3 totals 15 residues. Per the germline V gene, CDR1 is SGHRS and CDR2 is YFSETQ. V lost 7 bases and J lost 0, with 15 bases in between. The full variable domain, in which reference TRBV5-1 and TRBJ2-3 provide the parts outside the CDR3, is KAGVTQTPRYLIKTRGQQVTLSCSPISGHRSVSWYQQTPGQGLQFLFEYFSETQRNKGNFPGRFSGRQFSNSRSEMNVSTLELGDSALYLCASSSGSTSTDTQYFGPGTRLTVL.

The V gene is TRBV9, the J gene TRBJ1-4, with TRBD1 matching over 9 bases. Trimming removed 4 bases from V and 8 bases from J; junction bases left unmatched: 12. This CDR3 is 16 amino acids long. Looked up from germline, CDR1 is SGDLS and CDR2 is YYNGEE. The CDR3 sequence: CASSPQRTGESEKLFF. Written as DNA, the CDR3 is TGTGCCAGCAGCCCCCAACGGACAGGGGAAAGCGAAAAACTGTTTTTT. The full variable domain, its missing parts supplied by reference TRBV9 and TRBJ1-4, is DSGVTQTPKHLITATGQRVTLRCSPRSGDLSVYWYQQSLDQGLQFLIQYYNGEERAKGNILERFSAQQFPDLHSELNLSSLELGDSALYFCASSPQRTGESEKLFFGSGTQLSVL.

This sequence joins TRBV4-3 and TRBJ2-3; D not resolved. Looked up from germline, CDR1 is LGHNA and CDR2 is YSLEER. V was clipped by 0 bases and J by 4 bases, with 11 bases between them. This CDR3 has 15 residues. This CDR3 reads CASSQEKIRSDTQYF. The CDR3 DNA follows: TGCGCCAGCAGCCAAGAAAAAATCCGGTCAGATACGCAGTATTTT.

The count of this clone is one. The chain links TRBV6-5 to TRBJ2-3, with D perhaps matching TRBD1 (7 bases). Per germline, CDR1 MNHEY and CDR2 SVGAGI. This CDR3 spans 14 amino acids. Trimming pared 7 bases from V and 3 bases from J, leaving 14 bases between. The CDR3 region is CASNPTGRTDTQYF. CDR3 nucleotide sequence: TGTGCCAGCAACCCGACAGGGAGGACAGATACGCAGTATTTT.

The chain is built from TRBV7-2 and TRBJ2-7, with 7 bases that match TRBD1. Germline assignment: CDR1 SGHTA and CDR2 FQGNSA. This CDR3 is 13 amino acids long. V lost 5 bases and J lost 5; bases outside the gene matches: 6. The CDR3 DNA sequence: TGTGCCAGCAGCCCCAGGACAGGTCACGAGCAGTACTTC. This codes for CASSPRTGHEQYF.

The rearrangement joins TRBV28 to TRBJ1-5; a possible D gene is TRBD1 (5 bases). The CDR3 extends over 15 amino acids. Germline lookup yields CDR1 MDHEN and CDR2 SYDVKM. V lost 3 bases and J lost 0, with 9 bases in between. In DNA form, the CDR3 reads TGTGCCAGCAGTTTGGCTGGACATAGCAATCAGCCCCAGCATTTT. Residues: CASSLAGHSNQPQHF.